What follows are 3 T cell receptor beta chains derived from one specimen sequenced in a study of identical twins. MiXCR, applied by TCRdb to the 5' RACE reads, yields one record per CDR3 protein. The repertoire includes approximately 500,000 distinct CDR3 sequences, 24% of them detected once, and over 2.5% sits in the top ten. This sample also belongs to another study, concerning T cells expressing NK-cell markers.

Source material: CD4+ T cells sorted from blood. These receptors originate from a woman under 30 in good health.

J is TRBJ2-7 and V is TRBV6-2 or TRBV6-3; 7 nucleotides match TRBD2. The CDR3 contains 15 residues. Germline-derived CDR1 and CDR2 are MNHEY and SVGEGT. V dropped 5 bases and J dropped 4; count of bases not matched to a gene: 11. The CDR3 loop is CASSQRGAQGYEQYF. The CDR3 region has the DNA TGTGCCAGCAGTCAGCGGGGCGCGCAAGGGTACGAGCAGTACTTC.

This clonotype was seen more than once but under ten times. The CDR3 spells CASSLGGATDTQYF. The CDR3 DNA sequence: TGTGCCAGCAGCCTAGGGGGGGCCACAGATACGCAGTATTTT. This chain uses TRBV7-9 with TRBJ2-3, with a tentative D call TRBD2 (7 bases). Germline CDR1 SEHNR, CDR2 FQNEAQ (reference sequence). V was cut by 5 bases and J by 2 bases, with 11 bases left in between. The CDR3 totals 14 residues.

The V call is TRBV11-3, the J call TRBJ2-5; 13 positions match TRBD2. Germline CDR1 and CDR2: SGHNT and YENEEA. The CDR3 runs 16 residues. V shed 5 bases and J 1 base; nucleotides not matched to a gene: 4. This CDR3 is CASSRRTSGGQETQYF. CDR3 sequence (DNA): TGTGCCAGCAGCCGCCGGACTAGCGGGGGCCAAGAGACCCAGTACTTC. The full variable domain, with the rest looked up from reference TRBV11-3 and TRBJ2-5, is EAGVVQSPRYKIIEKKQPVAFWCNPISGHNTLYWYLQNLGQGPELLIRYENEEAVDDSQLPKDRFSAERLKGVDSTLKIQPAELGDSAVYLCASSRRTSGGQETQYFGPGTRLLVL.